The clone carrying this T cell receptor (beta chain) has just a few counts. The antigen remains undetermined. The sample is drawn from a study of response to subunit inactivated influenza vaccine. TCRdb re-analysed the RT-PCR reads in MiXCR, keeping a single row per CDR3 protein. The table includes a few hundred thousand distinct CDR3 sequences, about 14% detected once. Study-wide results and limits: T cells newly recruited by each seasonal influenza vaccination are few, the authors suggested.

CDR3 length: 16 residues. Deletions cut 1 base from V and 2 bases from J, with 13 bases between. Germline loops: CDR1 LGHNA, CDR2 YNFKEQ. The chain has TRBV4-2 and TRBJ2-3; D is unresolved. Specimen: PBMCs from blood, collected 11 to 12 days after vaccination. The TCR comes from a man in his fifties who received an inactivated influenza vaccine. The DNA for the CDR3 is TGTGCCAGCAGCCAAGTATCGCGCACCCACACAGATACGCAGTATTTT. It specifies CASSQVSRTHTDTQYF.